The rows below give T cell receptor beta chains drawn from one sample of a study of Ad26.COV2.S vaccination and SARS-CoV-2 variants. Assay used: immunoSEQ multiplex PCR; TCRdb lists only in-frame clones, some missing. The data show fewer than 300,000 clones, 80% to 90% seen once. The sample consisted of peripheral blood, taken in a trial of Ad26.COV2.S vaccine versus placebo. The receptor source for this set is a person aged 18-60 years who received the Ad26.COV2.S COVID-19 vaccine or a placebo. CDR3s include the opening cysteine and the closing phenylalanine or tryptophan. Fields, in order: J gene, D gene, clone size, V gene, CDR3 protein, CDR3 DNA. A D gene is named only where the DNA matches it firmly. A clone size is listed for some rows: how often the clone was seen (once, few, many), or a class if it is expanded.

J: TRBJ1-2
D: NA
size: once
V: TRBV4-3
CDR3: CASSQDRRGGPSNYGYTF
DNA: TGCGCCAGCAGCCAAGATCGGCGGGGGGGACCCTCTAACTATGGCTACACCTTC

J: TRBJ1-3
D: NA
size: NA
V: TRBV27
CDR3: CASSPGTSTGNTIYF
DNA: TGTGCCAGCAGTCCCGGGACATCTACTGGAAACACCATATATTTT

J: TRBJ2-1
D: NA
size: NA
V: TRBV2
CDR3: CASSELRGSDYNEQFF
DNA: TGTGCCAGCAGTGAACTTCGGGGTAGCGACTACAATGAGCAGTTCTTC

J: TRBJ2-1
D: TRBD2
size: NA
V: TRBV27
CDR3: CASSLTSGGNNEQFF
DNA: TGTGCCAGCAGTTTGACTAGCGGGGGAAACAATGAGCAGTTCTTC

J: TRBJ2-1
D: NA
size: NA
V: TRBV4-2
CDR3: CASSQSPTRGNEQFF
DNA: TGTGCCAGCAGCCAATCTCCTACTAGAGGAAATGAGCAGTTCTTC

J: TRBJ2-7
D: NA
size: NA
V: TRBV7-5
CDR3: CARSPVYEQYF
DNA: TGTGCCAGAAGCCCGGTATACGAGCAGTACTTC

J: TRBJ2-7
D: NA
size: NA
V: TRBV19
CDR3: CASSSIRDFTYEQYF
DNA: TGTGCCAGTAGTTCCATTCGAGACTTCACTTACGAGCAGTACTTC

J: TRBJ1-1
D: NA
size: NA
V: TRBV18
CDR3: CASSPESDRRYTEAFF
DNA: TGTGCCAGCTCACCCGAATCAGACAGGAGATACACTGAAGCTTTCTTT

J: TRBJ2-2
D: NA
size: NA
V: TRBV6-5
CDR3: CASSVVNTGELFF
DNA: TGTGCCAGCAGCGTGGTGAACACCGGGGAGCTGTTTTTT

J: TRBJ2-3
D: TRBD2
size: NA
V: TRBV5-1
CDR3: CASSLPLAGGGHSTQYF
DNA: TGCGCCAGCAGCTTGCCCCTAGCGGGAGGAGGACACAGCACGCAGTATTTT